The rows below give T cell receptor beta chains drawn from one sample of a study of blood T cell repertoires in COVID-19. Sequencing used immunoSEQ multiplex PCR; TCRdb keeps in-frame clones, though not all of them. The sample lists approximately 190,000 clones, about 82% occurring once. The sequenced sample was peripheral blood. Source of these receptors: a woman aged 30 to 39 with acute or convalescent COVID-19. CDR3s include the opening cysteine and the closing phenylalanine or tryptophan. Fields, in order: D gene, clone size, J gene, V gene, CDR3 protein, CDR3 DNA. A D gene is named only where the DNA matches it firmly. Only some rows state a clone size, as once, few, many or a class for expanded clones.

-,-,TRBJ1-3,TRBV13,CASSLGSRGSGNTIYF,TGTGCCAGCAGCTTAGGATCCCGGGGTTCCGGAAACACCATATATTTT
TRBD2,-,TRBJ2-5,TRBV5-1,CASSRTSSPSQETQYF,TGCGCCAGCAGCCGGACTAGCTCTCCGTCCCAAGAGACCCAGTACTTC
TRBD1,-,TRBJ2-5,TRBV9,CASSVDVRGPETQYF,TGTGCCAGCAGCGTAGACGTTAGGGGGCCAGAGACCCAGTACTTC
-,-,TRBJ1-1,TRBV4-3,CASSQQPTGWNTEAFF,TGCGCCAGCAGCCAGCAGCCGACAGGTTGGAACACTGAAGCTTTCTTT
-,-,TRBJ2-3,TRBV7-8,CASSLGGGGVDTQYF,TGTGCCAGCAGCTTAGGGGGCGGAGGGGTAGATACGCAGTATTTT
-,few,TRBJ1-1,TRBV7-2,CASSVQDGNTEAFF,TGTGCCAGCAGCGTCCAGGATGGGAACACTGAAGCTTTCTTT
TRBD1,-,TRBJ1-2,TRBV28,CASSRGGTGNYGYTF,TGTGCCAGCAGCCGAGGCGGGACAGGGAACTATGGCTACACCTTC
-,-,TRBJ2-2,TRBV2,CASSVYGELFF,TGTGCCAGCAGTGTTTACGGGGAGCTGTTTTTT
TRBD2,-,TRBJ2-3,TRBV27,CASIKAGYTDTQYF,TGTGCCAGCATCAAAGCGGGGTACACAGATACGCAGTATTTT
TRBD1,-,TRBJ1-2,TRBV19,CASSTGGGYTF,TGTGCCAGTAGTACAGGGGGTGGCTACACCTTC
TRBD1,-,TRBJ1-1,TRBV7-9,CASSLVGGRGGMNTEAFF,TGTGCCAGCAGCTTAGTAGGGGGCAGGGGCGGCATGAACACTGAAGCTTTCTTT
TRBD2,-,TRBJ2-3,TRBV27,CASSSGLVQDTQYF,TGTGCCAGCAGTTCGGGACTAGTGCAAGATACGCAGTATTTT
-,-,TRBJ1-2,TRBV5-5,CASSLAGGRSYGYTF,TGTGCCAGCAGCTTGGCGGGGGGGCGAAGCTATGGCTACACCTTC
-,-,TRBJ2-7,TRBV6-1,CASSEAPQVYEQYF,TGTGCCAGCAGTGAAGCGCCTCAGGTGTACGAGCAGTACTTC
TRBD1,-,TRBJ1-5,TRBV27,CASSLSSLGQGEPQHF,TGTGCCAGCAGTTTATCGAGTTTGGGACAGGGCGAACCCCAGCATTTT
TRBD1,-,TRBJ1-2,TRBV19,CASSLRGDYGYTF,TGTGCCAGTAGTCTCAGGGGGGACTATGGCTACACCTTC
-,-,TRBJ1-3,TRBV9,CASSLAGAGNTIYF,TGTGCCAGCAGCCTCGCAGGGGCTGGAAACACCATATATTTT
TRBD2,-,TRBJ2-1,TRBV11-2,CASSFPRTSGRNEQFF,TGTGCCAGCAGCTTTCCGCGGACTAGCGGCCGCAATGAGCAGTTCTTC
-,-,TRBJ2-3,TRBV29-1,CSVPRGDTQYF,TGCAGCGTCCCTAGGGGGGATACGCAGTATTTT
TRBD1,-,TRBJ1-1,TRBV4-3,CASSQPTGGNTEAFF,TGCGCCAGCAGCCAACCGACAGGGGGGAACACTGAAGCTTTCTTT
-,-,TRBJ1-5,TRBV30,CAWSRSNQPQHF,TGTGCCTGGAGTCGGAGCAATCAGCCCCAGCATTTT
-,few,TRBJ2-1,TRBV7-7,CASSLSRDMGEQFF,TGTGCTAGCAGCCTGTCCCGGGACATGGGTGAGCAGTTCTTC
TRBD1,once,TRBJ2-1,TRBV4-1,CASRKLMGQSYNEQFF,TGCGCCAGCAGAAAACTCATGGGACAGTCCTACAATGAGCAGTTCTTC
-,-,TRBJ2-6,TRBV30,CAWSVTGSGANVLTF,TGTGCCTGGAGTGTAACGGGGTCTGGGGCCAACGTCCTGACTTTC
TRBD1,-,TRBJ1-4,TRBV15,CATSRDTPGQGISHEKLFF,TGTGCCACCAGCAGAGATACCCCGGGACAGGGGATCAGTCATGAAAAACTGTTTTTT
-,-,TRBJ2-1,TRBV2,CASRDSLSYNEQFF,TGTGCCAGCAGGGACAGCCTCTCCTACAATGAGCAGTTCTTC
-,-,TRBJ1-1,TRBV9,CASSADPRGTEAFF,TGTGCCAGCAGCGCCGACCCCAGGGGCACTGAAGCTTTCTTT
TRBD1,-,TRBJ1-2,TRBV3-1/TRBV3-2,CASSRNPGQDLVAGYTF,TGTGCCAGCAGCCGGAACCCGGGACAGGATTTGGTTGCGGGCTACACCTTC
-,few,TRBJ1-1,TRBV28,CASSLRDGGGTEAFF,TGTGCCAGCAGTTTAAGGGACGGAGGAGGGACTGAAGCTTTCTTT
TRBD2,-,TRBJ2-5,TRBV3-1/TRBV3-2,CASSQVAGATQYF,TGTGCCAGCAGCCAGGTAGCGGGGGCGACCCAGTACTTC
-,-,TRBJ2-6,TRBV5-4,CASTQERFSGANVLTF,TGTGCCAGCACCCAGGAGCGGTTCTCTGGGGCCAACGTCCTGACTTTC
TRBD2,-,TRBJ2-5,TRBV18,CASGIAGAETQYF,TGTGCCAGTGGCATAGCGGGAGCGGAGACCCAGTACTTC
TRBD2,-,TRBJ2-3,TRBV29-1,CSVLSSGRNFNADTQYF,TGCAGCGTTCTGTCTAGCGGGAGAAACTTTAACGCAGATACGCAGTATTTT
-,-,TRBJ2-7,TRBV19,CASSQSTGTGWNYEQYF,TGTGCCAGTAGCCAATCTACAGGGACGGGTTGGAACTACGAGCAGTACTTC
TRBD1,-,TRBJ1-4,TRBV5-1,CASSFVAGGNEKLFF,TGCGCCAGCAGCTTCGTCGCAGGGGGAAATGAAAAACTGTTTTTT
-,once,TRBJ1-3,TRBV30,CAWTGGTPGNTIYF,TGTGCCTGGACCGGGGGGACCCCTGGAAACACCATATATTTT
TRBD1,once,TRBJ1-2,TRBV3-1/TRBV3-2,CASSHPGTAYGYTF,TGTGCCAGCAGCCATCCTGGGACAGCGTATGGCTACACCTTC
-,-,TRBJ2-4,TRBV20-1,CSGQYKNIQYF,TGCAGTGGACAGTACAAAAACATTCAGTACTTC
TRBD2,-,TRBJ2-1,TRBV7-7,CASSLDRAGEQFF,TGTGCTAGCAGCTTAGATCGAGCGGGAGAGCAGTTCTTC
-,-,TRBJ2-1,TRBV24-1,CATSDLTGSGGEQFF,TGTGCCACCAGTGATTTAACGGGATCCGGGGGTGAGCAGTTCTTC
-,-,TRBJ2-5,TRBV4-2,CASSQLFSGQETQYF,TGTGCCAGCAGCCAATTATTCTCGGGGCAAGAGACCCAGTACTTC
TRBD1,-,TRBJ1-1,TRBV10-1,CASSAADRKDTEAFF,TGCGCCAGCAGTGCCGCGGACAGGAAAGACACTGAAGCTTTCTTT
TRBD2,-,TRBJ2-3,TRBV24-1,CATSDSWTSGGADTQYF,TGTGCCACCAGTGATTCCTGGACTAGCGGGGGGGCAGATACGCAGTATTTT
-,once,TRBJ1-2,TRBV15,CATSRDKSGVNYGYTF,TGTGCCACCAGCAGAGATAAATCGGGGGTTAACTATGGCTACACCTTC
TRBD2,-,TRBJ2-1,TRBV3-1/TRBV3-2,CASSLTRGGFYNEQFF,TGTGCCAGCAGCCTGACGCGGGGGGGCTTCTACAATGAGCAGTTCTTC
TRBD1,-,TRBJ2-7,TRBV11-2,CASSYGTGKFDEQYF,TGTGCCAGCAGCTACGGGACAGGGAAGTTCGACGAGCAGTACTTC
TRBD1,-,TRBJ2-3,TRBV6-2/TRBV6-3,CASSQGQVDRTDTQYF,TGTGCCAGCAGCCAGGGACAGGTGGATAGGACAGATACGCAGTATTTT
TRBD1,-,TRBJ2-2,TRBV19,CASRGQGNTGELFF,TGTGCCAGTAGGGGACAGGGGAACACCGGGGAGCTGTTTTTT
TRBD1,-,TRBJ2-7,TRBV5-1,CASSSGQGYNEQYF,TGCGCCAGCAGCTCGGGACAGGGCTACAACGAGCAGTACTTC
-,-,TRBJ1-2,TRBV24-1,CATGDKQNYGYTF,TGTGCCACCGGGGACAAACAGAACTATGGCTACACCTTC
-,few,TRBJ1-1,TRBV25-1,CASSEYLPGPNTEAFF,TGTGCCAGCAGTGAATATCTCCCAGGCCCGAACACTGAAGCTTTCTTT
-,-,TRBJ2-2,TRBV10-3,CAISESFDYTGELFF,TGTGCCATCAGTGAGTCGTTTGACTACACCGGGGAGCTGTTTTTT
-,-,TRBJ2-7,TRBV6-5,CASKFTGSSYEQYF,TGTGCCAGCAAATTTACAGGGAGCTCCTACGAGCAGTACTTC
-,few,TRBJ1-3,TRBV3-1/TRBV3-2,CASSPHREGDTIYF,TGTGCCAGCAGTCCACACAGGGAGGGCGACACCATATATTTT
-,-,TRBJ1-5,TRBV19,CASTTTVSNQPQHF,TGTGCCAGTACTACGACAGTTAGCAATCAGCCCCAGCATTTT
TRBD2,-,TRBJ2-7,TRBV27,CASSPYGLAGFREQYF,TGTGCCAGCAGCCCTTATGGACTAGCGGGCTTTAGGGAGCAGTACTTC
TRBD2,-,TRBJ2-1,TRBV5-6,CASSFRTSGYHNEQFF,TGTGCCAGCAGCTTCCGGACTAGCGGGTATCACAATGAGCAGTTCTTC
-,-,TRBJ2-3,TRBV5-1,CASSPPTGTDTQYF,TGCGCCAGCAGCCCCCCTACGGGCACAGATACGCAGTATTTT